Below are 30 T cell receptor beta chains sequenced from a single sample in a study of OX40 agonist ivuxolimab in advanced cancers. The assay was immunoSEQ multiplex PCR, and TCRdb's table has in-frame clones only and misses some. The sample consists of around 95,000 clones, approximately 90% of them appearing once. This material consisted of CD4+ or CD8+ T cells sorted from blood, taken in a trial of the OX40 agonist ivuxolimab. The receptors here all came from an adult with an advanced solid tumor such as melanoma, head and neck, liver or kidney cancer.

V gene TRBV5-4 combines with J gene TRBJ2-2, with 7 bases that match TRBD1. Germline values: CDR1 SGHNT, CDR2 YYREEE (reference sequence). This CDR3 region has 16 residues. Unmatched junction bases numbered 10, after V lost 4 bases and J lost 4 bases. The DNA for the CDR3 is TGTGCCAGCAGCCAATATCGACAGGGTGCCACCGGGGAGCTGTTTTTT. Translation gives CASSQYRQGATGELFF.

The chain links TRBV5-1 to TRBJ1-3, with D unresolved. Trimming took off 4 bases at V and 0 bases at J, with 14 bases between the two ends. This CDR3 spans 16 amino acids. Germline V CDR1 and CDR2: SGHRS, YFSETQ. The CDR3 region is CASSPSRQLSGNTIYF. The CDR3 region has the DNA TGCGCCAGCAGCCCCTCCAGGCAGCTCTCTGGAAACACCATATATTTT.

The CDR3 region has the DNA TGTGCCAGCAGCGTGGGACTTCACACAGATACGCAGTATTTT. Protein product: CASSVGLHTDTQYF. The chain carries TRBV7-9 and TRBJ2-3, with D tentatively TRBD2 (6 bases). The CDR3 runs to 14 residues. The ends were cut back, 5 bases at V and 2 bases at J, with 11 bases in the middle. The germline V gene encodes CDR1 SEHNR and CDR2 FQNEAQ (reference sequence).

This clone was counted a few times. J is TRBJ2-3 and V is TRBV27; 8 bases align to TRBD1. The CDR3 is 15 amino acids. Germline-derived CDR1 and CDR2 are MNHEY and SMNVEV (reference sequence). The junction had 5 bases not matched to a gene; V was cut back by 3 bases and J by 3 bases. CDR3 amino acids: CASSLGRGRTDTQYF. The CDR3 nucleotides read TGTGCCAGCAGTTTGGGCAGGGGGCGAACAGATACGCAGTATTTT.

The chain is built from TRBV7-9 and TRBJ2-7; no reliable D call. V lost 3 bases and J lost 2, with 20 bases in between. The CDR3 totals 17 residues. Germline V gene sequence: CDR1 SEHNR, CDR2 FQNEAQ (reference sequence). DNA for the CDR3: TGTGCCAGCAGCTTCTCTCTTTCGTCTGATCATACCTACGAGCAGTACTTC. It yields the protein CASSFSLSSDHTYEQYF.

V gene TRBV7-2 combines with J gene TRBJ2-5; D might be TRBD1 (6 bases). Trimming shortened V by 10 bases and J by 5 bases, and 23 bases separated the two germline ends. Germline V gene data show CDR1 as SGHTA and CDR2 as FQGNSA. The CDR3 sequence is 15 residues long. CDR3 sequence: CAIKKGDLPGETQYF. Written as DNA, the CDR3 is TGTGCCATAAAAAAGGGGGACCTTCCTGGGGAGACCCAGTACTTC.

The chain links TRBV5-6 to TRBJ1-5, with D tentatively TRBD1 (5 bases). Trimming removed 8 bases at V and 0 bases at J, with 12 bases between. The CDR3 contains 14 residues. Germline CDR1 and CDR2: SGHDT and YYEEEE. The CDR3 coding sequence is TGTGCCAGAGGGACGGAATATAGCAATCAGCCCCAGCATTTT. Protein product: CARGTEYSNQPQHF.

The chain combines TRBV30 with TRBJ2-7, with D tentatively TRBD2 (5 bases). The CDR3 runs 12 residues. Germline CDR1 GTSNPN, CDR2 SVGIG (reference sequence). V was trimmed by 0 bases and J by 5 bases, leaving 8 bases between them. CDR3 in DNA: TGTGCCTGGAGTGTCAGCGGCCACGAGCAGTACTTC. This gives the protein CAWSVSGHEQYF.

The chain employs TRBV5-8 and TRBJ2-3; the match to TRBD1 covers 11 bases. The germline CDR1 and CDR2 sequences are SGHTS and YDEGEE. The CDR3 totals 15 residues. J was trimmed by 2 bases and V by 4 bases; bases with no gene match: 3. The CDR3 DNA reads TGTGCCAGCAGCGGGACAGGGGGTCACACAGATACGCAGTATTTT. Protein product: CASSGTGGHTDTQYF.

V and J are TRBV19 and TRBJ1-5; TRBD1 aligns across 7 bases. J gave up 7 bases and V 7 bases, and 13 bases lay outside the gene matches. The CDR3 has 15 amino acids. Per germline, CDR1 LNHDA and CDR2 SQIVND (reference sequence). CDR3 in amino acids: CASTTSGQASQPQHF. For the CDR3, the DNA is TGTGCCAGTACCACTTCCGGACAGGCGAGCCAGCCCCAGCATTTT.

The chain carries TRBV28 and TRBJ2-7; D gene unclear. V was trimmed by 6 bases and J by 0 bases, leaving 15 bases between them. Germline loops: CDR1 MDHEN, CDR2 SYDVKM. The CDR3 loop spans 15 amino acids. As DNA, the CDR3 is TGTGCCAGCAGGCAAAAAGGTGGGAACTCCTACGAGCAGTACTTC. This gives the protein CASRQKGGNSYEQYF.

This chain links TRBV7-3 with TRBJ2-7, with D possibly matching TRBD2 (5 bases). V dropped 3 bases and J dropped 3 bases, with 9 bases sitting between them. Per germline, CDR1 SGHTA and CDR2 FQGTGA. This CDR3 contains 13 residues. CDR3 coding DNA: TGTGCCAGCAGCTTGTCGAGCGGCTACGAGCAGTACTTC. Protein: CASSLSSGYEQYF.

The table lists this clone with a few counts. V and J are TRBV7-9 and TRBJ1-2; TRBD1 aligns across 8 bases. Germline values: CDR1 SEHNR, CDR2 FQNEAQ (reference sequence). The CDR3 sequence is 13 residues long. With 5 bases clipped from V and 7 bases from J, the junction kept 6 bases outside the gene matches. Written as DNA, the CDR3 is TGTGCCAGCAGCCCGGACAGGGACTTTGGCTACACCTTC. This codes for CASSPDRDFGYTF.

The V call is TRBV5-6, the J call TRBJ2-3; D is undetermined. The germline gives CDR1 SGHDT, CDR2 YYEEEE. The CDR3 is 12 residues long. The V and J ends lost 1 base and 6 bases respectively, with 6 bases between them. The CDR3 here is CASSLRWDTQYF. The CDR3 DNA reads as TGTGCCAGCAGCTTGAGGTGGGATACGCAGTATTTT. Supplemented by reference TRBV5-6 and TRBJ2-3, the full variable domain reads DAGVTQSPTHLIKTRGQQVTLRCSPKSGHDTVSWYQQALGQGPQFIFQYYEEEERQRGNFPDRFSGHQFPNYSSELNVNALLLGDSALYLCASSLRWDTQYFGPGTRLTVL.

The chain recombines TRBV30 with TRBJ1-1; 8 bases match TRBD1. V gave up 4 bases and J gave up 0 bases; unmatched junction bases: 10. The CDR3 is 16 amino acids. The V gene's germline CDR1 is GTSNPN and CDR2 SVGIG (reference sequence). DNA of the CDR3: TGTGCCTGGACCCCTATCGGACAGGGTATGAACACTGAAGCTTTCTTT. Its translation: CAWTPIGQGMNTEAFF.

The chain is built from TRBV9 and TRBJ2-5; TRBD1 or TRBD2 may be the D gene (5 bases each). The CDR3 extends over 13 amino acids. Trimming stripped 0 bases from V and 8 bases from J, with 11 bases between. Per germline, CDR1 SGDLS and CDR2 YYNGEE. The CDR3 bases are TGTGCCAGCAGCGTAGAAAGTGGGGGAACCCAGTACTTC. Its protein product is CASSVESGGTQYF.

The rearrangement joins TRBV7-9 to TRBJ2-7; D uncertain. V dropped 2 bases and J dropped 3 bases, with 11 bases sitting between them. This CDR3 has 14 residues. Germline V gene sequence: CDR1 SEHNR, CDR2 FQNEAQ (reference sequence). CDR3 sequence reads: CASSLWDRSYEQYF. CDR3 nucleotides: TGTGCCAGCAGCTTATGGGATCGAAGCTACGAGCAGTACTTC.

The V and J genes are TRBV7-9 and TRBJ2-7, with D uncertain. V shed 5 bases and J shed 0 bases, with 11 bases lying between them. CDR1 and CDR2 from the germline V gene are SEHNR and FQNEAQ (reference sequence). CDR3 size: 14 residues. The CDR3 DNA reads TGTGCCAGCAGCCTTCAGGCCTACTCCTACGAGCAGTACTTC. It yields the protein CASSLQAYSYEQYF.

This rearrangement joins TRBV11-2 to TRBJ1-6; 12 bases agree with TRBD1. V shed 5 bases, J shed 9 bases, and the junction held 5 bases outside the gene matches. In germline, CDR1 is SGHAT, CDR2 FQNNGV. The CDR3 length is 15 residues. The CDR3 DNA is TGTGCCAGCAGCCAGGGACAGGGGGCAGGTTCACCCCTCCACTTT. Protein product: CASSQGQGAGSPLHF.

The J gene is TRBJ2-7, the V gene TRBV7-9, with D perhaps matching TRBD2 (5 bases). Germline V gene sequence: CDR1 SEHNR, CDR2 FQNEAQ (reference sequence). V was pared by 8 bases and J by 5 bases, with 13 bases between. This CDR3 contains 12 residues. The CDR3 protein is CASSSVGDEQYF. CDR3 DNA: TGTGCCAGCTCATCGGTCGGGGACGAGCAGTACTTC. Combining the CDR3 with reference TRBV7-9 and TRBJ2-7 gives the whole variable domain DTGVSQNPRHKITKRGQNVTFRCDPISEHNRLYWYRQTLGQGPEFLTYFQNEAQLEKSRLLSDRFSAERPKGSFSTLEIQRTEQGDSAMYLCASSSVGDEQYFGPGTRLTVT.

This chain links TRBV5-1 with TRBJ2-3; either TRBD1 or TRBD2 may supply D (5 bases each). V gave up 4 bases and J gave up 3 bases, with 15 bases separating them. Germline V gene lookup returns CDR1 SGHRS and CDR2 YFSETQ. The CDR3 runs 15 residues. The DNA of the CDR3 is TGCGCCAGCAGCACGGGACCGAGAGGGACAGATACGCAGTATTTT. This sequence encodes CASSTGPRGTDTQYF. Based on the CDR3 plus reference TRBV5-1 and TRBJ2-3, the full variable domain is KAGVTQTPRYLIKTRGQQVTLSCSPISGHRSVSWYQQTPGQGLQFLFEYFSETQRNKGNFPGRFSGRQFSNSRSEMNVSTLELGDSALYLCASSTGPRGTDTQYFGPGTRLTVL.

The V and J genes are TRBV11-2 and TRBJ1-3; D is unresolved. Per germline, CDR1 SGHAT and CDR2 FQNNGV. This CDR3 region has 11 residues. V was cut by 4 bases and J by 12 bases, with 10 bases left in between. This chain's CDR3 is CASSSMGGIYF. CDR3 sequence (DNA): TGTGCCAGCAGCTCGATGGGTGGCATATATTTT.

This clone has a handful of counts. The genes are TRBV5-1 and TRBJ1-1; 9 bases are a match to TRBD1. Unmatched junction bases numbered 8, after V lost 4 bases and J lost 10 bases. Germline V gene data show CDR1 as SGHRS and CDR2 as YFSETQ. This CDR3 has 13 residues. Here the CDR3 reads CASSRGTGYAAFF. In DNA, the CDR3 is TGCGCCAGCAGCCGAGGGACAGGGTATGCAGCTTTCTTT.

The rearrangement joins TRBV7-2 to TRBJ1-2, with D hard to call. Germline CDR1 and CDR2: SGHTA and FQGNSA. This CDR3 is 17 amino acids long. The ends were cut back, 6 bases at V and 6 bases at J, with 26 bases in the middle. The CDR3 DNA is TGTGCCAGCAGTTCAAACCCACCTTCTATTCGACCTAATGGCTACACCTTC. This encodes CASSSNPPSIRPNGYTF. Using reference TRBV7-2 and TRBJ1-2 for the parts outside the CDR3, the full variable domain is GAGVSQSPSNKVTEKGKDVELRCDPISGHTALYWYRQSLGQGLEFLIYFQGNSAPDKSGLPSDRFSAERTGGSVSTLTIQRTQQEDSAVYLCASSSNPPSIRPNGYTFGSGTRLTVV.

V gene TRBV6-1 combines with J gene TRBJ1-4; 8 positions agree with TRBD1. Trimming at V came to 6 bases and at J to 0 bases, leaving 3 bases not matched to a gene. The CDR3 extends over 15 amino acids. Germline V gives CDR1 MNHNS, CDR2 SASEGT. CDR3 residues: CASSGQGTTNEKLFF. DNA for the CDR3: TGTGCCAGCAGCGGACAGGGTACAACTAATGAAAAACTGTTTTTT.

This sequence joins TRBV9 and TRBJ1-1; D unclear. V lost 0 bases to trimming and J lost 2 bases, with 8 bases between them. Germline-derived CDR1 and CDR2 are SGDLS and YYNGEE. CDR3 length: 14 residues. This CDR3 is CASSVGQINTEAFF. In DNA form, the CDR3 reads TGTGCCAGCAGCGTAGGTCAGATTAACACTGAAGCTTTCTTT. Full variable domain (outside the CDR3, taken from reference TRBV9 and TRBJ1-1): DSGVTQTPKHLITATGQRVTLRCSPRSGDLSVYWYQQSLDQGLQFLIQYYNGEERAKGNILERFSAQQFPDLHSELNLSSLELGDSALYFCASSVGQINTEAFFGQGTRLTVV.

V is TRBV13 and J is TRBJ1-1; TRBD1 matches at 7 bases. Germline CDR1 is PRHDT and CDR2 is FYEKMQ (reference sequence). This CDR3 is 15 amino acids long. The junction had 3 bases not matched to a gene; V was cut back by 2 bases and J by 0 bases. CDR3: CASSLYRGLNTEAFF. DNA of the CDR3: TGTGCCAGCAGCTTATACAGGGGACTGAACACTGAAGCTTTCTTT. Complete variable domain (other parts from reference TRBV13 and TRBJ1-1): AAGVIQSPRHLIKEKRETATLKCYPIPRHDTVYWYQQGPGQDPQFLISFYEKMQSDKGSIPDRFSAQQFSDYHSELNMSSLELGDSALYFCASSLYRGLNTEAFFGQGTRLTVV.

The genes are TRBV21-1 and TRBJ1-1. TRBV21-1 is reported as a pseudogene. This CDR3 is 14 amino acids long. The CDR3 DNA is TGTGCCAGCAGCAAAGTACAAGGGCACACTGAAGCTTTCTTT. As protein: CASSKVQGHTEAFF.

The gene calls are TRBV9 and TRBJ2-1; 8 positions agree with TRBD2. The CDR3 covers 18 residues. CDR1 SGDLS and CDR2 YYNGEE come from the germline V gene. V was clipped by 0 bases and J by 0 bases; unmatched bases: 8. As DNA, the CDR3 is TGTGCCAGCAGCGTAGGAGCGGGGGCCGTCCCCTCCTACAATGAGCAGTTCTTC. It is translated as CASSVGAGAVPSYNEQFF. Full variable domain (remainder filled in from reference TRBV9 and TRBJ2-1): DSGVTQTPKHLITATGQRVTLRCSPRSGDLSVYWYQQSLDQGLQFLIQYYNGEERAKGNILERFSAQQFPDLHSELNLSSLELGDSALYFCASSVGAGAVPSYNEQFFGPGTRLTVL.

The chain employs TRBV11-2 and TRBJ2-5; TRBD1 might be the D (6 bases). There are 13 residues in the CDR3. The V and J ends lost 3 bases and 14 bases respectively, with 19 bases between them. Germline values: CDR1 SGHAT, CDR2 FQNNGV. The CDR3 coding sequence is TGTGCCAGCAGCTTCGACTACCAGGGGCGTGGATACTTC. It is translated as CASSFDYQGRGYF. The whole variable domain, remainder taken from reference TRBV11-2 and TRBJ2-5, is EAGVAQSPRYKIIEKRQSVAFWCNPISGHATLYWYQQILGQGPKLLIQFQNNGVVDDSQLPKDRFSAERLKGVDSTLKIQPAKLEDSAVYLCASSFDYQGRGYFGPGTRLLVL.